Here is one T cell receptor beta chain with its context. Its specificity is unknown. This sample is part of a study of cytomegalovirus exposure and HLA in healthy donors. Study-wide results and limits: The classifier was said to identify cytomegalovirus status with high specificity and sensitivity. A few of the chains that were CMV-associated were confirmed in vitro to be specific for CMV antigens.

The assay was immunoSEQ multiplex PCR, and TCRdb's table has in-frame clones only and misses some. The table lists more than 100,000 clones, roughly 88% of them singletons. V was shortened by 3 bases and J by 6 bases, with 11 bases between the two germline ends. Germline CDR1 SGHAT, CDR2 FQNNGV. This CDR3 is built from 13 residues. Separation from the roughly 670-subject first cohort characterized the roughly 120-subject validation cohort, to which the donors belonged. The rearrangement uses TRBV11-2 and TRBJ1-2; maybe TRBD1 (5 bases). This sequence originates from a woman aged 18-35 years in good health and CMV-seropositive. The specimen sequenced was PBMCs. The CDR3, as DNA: TGTGCCAGCAGCTTTAGCAGGGCAGATGGCTACACCTTC. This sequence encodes CASSFSRADGYTF.